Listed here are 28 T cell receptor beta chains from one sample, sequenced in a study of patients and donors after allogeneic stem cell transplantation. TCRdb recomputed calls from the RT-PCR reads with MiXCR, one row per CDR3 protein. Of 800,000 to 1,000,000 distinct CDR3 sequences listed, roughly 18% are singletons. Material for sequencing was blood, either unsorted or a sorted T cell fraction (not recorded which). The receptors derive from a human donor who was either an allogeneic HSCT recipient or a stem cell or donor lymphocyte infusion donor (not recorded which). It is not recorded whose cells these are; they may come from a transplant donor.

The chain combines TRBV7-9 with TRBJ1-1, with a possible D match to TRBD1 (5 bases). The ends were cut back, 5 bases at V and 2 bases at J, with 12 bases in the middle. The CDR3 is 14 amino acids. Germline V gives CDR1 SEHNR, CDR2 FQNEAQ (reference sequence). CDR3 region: CASSRTTVNTEAFF. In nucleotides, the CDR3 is TGTGCCAGCAGCCGAACGACAGTTAACACTGAAGCTTTCTTT.

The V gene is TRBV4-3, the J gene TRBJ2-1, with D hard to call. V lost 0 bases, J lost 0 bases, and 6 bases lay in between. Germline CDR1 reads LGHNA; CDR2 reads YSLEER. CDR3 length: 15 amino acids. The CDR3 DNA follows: TGCGCCAGCAGCCAAGACTCTCGCTCCTACAATGAGCAGTTCTTC. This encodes CASSQDSRSYNEQFF.

The CDR3: CASRKAQSTGELFF. The CDR3 DNA sequence: TGTGCCAGCAGAAAAGCACAGAGCACCGGGGAGCTGTTTTTT. This chain links TRBV14 with TRBJ2-2; no clear D gene. Germline V CDR1 and CDR2: SGHDN, FVKESK. This CDR3 contains 14 residues. V was pared by 6 bases and J by 4 bases, with 12 bases between.

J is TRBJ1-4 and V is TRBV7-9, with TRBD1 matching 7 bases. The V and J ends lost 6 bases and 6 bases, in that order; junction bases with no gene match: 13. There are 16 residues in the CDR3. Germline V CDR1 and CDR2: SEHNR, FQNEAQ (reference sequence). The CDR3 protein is CASSPLKTGWYEKLFF. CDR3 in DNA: TGTGCCAGCAGTCCTCTTAAGACAGGGTGGTATGAAAAACTGTTTTTT.

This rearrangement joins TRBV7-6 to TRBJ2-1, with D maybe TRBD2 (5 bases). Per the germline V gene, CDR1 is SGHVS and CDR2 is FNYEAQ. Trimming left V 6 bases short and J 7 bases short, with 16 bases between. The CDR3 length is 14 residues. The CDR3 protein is CASRTPWTGNEQFF. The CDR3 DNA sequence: TGTGCCAGCAGAACCCCGTGGACTGGGAATGAGCAGTTCTTC.

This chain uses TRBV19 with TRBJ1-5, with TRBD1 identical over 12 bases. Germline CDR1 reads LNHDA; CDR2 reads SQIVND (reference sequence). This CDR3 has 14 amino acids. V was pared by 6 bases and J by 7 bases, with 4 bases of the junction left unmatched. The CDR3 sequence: CASSGTGGRQPQHF. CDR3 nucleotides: TGTGCCAGTAGCGGGACAGGGGGCCGACAGCCCCAGCATTTT.

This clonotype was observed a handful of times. The CDR3 DNA follows: TGTGCCAGCAGACATCAGGGGGTAGCCAAAAACATTCAGTACTTC. Translated, it gives CASRHQGVAKNIQYF. This chain joins TRBV12-3 or TRBV12-4 and TRBJ2-4, with 7 bases aligning to TRBD1. Germline trimming cut 6 bases from V and 0 bases from J; bases unmatched to any gene: 5. The CDR3 spans 15 residues.

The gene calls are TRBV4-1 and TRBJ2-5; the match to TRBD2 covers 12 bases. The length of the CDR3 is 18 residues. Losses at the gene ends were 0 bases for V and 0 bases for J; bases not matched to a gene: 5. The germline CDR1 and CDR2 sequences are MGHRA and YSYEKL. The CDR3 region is CASSQELAGGPYQETQYF. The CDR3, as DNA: TGCGCCAGCAGCCAAGAGCTAGCGGGGGGGCCATACCAAGAGACCCAGTACTTC.

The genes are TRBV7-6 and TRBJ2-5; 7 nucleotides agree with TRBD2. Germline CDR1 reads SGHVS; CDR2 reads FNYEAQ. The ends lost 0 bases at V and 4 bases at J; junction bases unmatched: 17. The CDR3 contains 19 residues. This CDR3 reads CASSLALRAGAKLGETQYF. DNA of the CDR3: TGTGCCAGCAGCTTAGCGCTCCGGGCGGGAGCCAAATTGGGAGAGACCCAGTACTTC.

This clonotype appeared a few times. The CDR3: CASSGIGGEYNEQFF. CDR3 coding DNA: TGTGCCAGCAGCGGGATAGGGGGGGAGTACAATGAGCAGTTCTTC. This sequence joins TRBV9 and TRBJ2-1; TRBD2 might be the D (7 bases). Trimming stripped 3 bases from V and 4 bases from J, with 14 bases between. This CDR3 contains 15 residues. Germline CDR1 and CDR2: SGDLS and YYNGEE.

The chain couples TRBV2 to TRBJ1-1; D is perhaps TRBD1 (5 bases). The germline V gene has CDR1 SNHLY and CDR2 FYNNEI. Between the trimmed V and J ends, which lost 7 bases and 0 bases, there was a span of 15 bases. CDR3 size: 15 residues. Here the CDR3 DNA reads TGTGCCAGCAATCCCGAGACAGCGCTGAACACTGAAGCTTTCTTT. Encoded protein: CASNPETALNTEAFF.

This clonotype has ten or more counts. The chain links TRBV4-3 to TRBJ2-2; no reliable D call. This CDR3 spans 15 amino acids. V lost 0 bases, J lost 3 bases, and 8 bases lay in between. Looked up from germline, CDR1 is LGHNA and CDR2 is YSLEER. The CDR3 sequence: CASSQDMDYTGELFF. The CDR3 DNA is TGCGCCAGCAGCCAAGACATGGATTACACCGGGGAGCTGTTTTTT.

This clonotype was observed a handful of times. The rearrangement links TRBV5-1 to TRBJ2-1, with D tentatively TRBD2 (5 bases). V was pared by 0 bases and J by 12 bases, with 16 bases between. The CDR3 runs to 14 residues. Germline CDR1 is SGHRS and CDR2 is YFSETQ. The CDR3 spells CASSLAGVGPGQFF. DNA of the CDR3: TGCGCCAGCAGCTTGGCCGGGGTGGGCCCAGGGCAGTTCTTC.

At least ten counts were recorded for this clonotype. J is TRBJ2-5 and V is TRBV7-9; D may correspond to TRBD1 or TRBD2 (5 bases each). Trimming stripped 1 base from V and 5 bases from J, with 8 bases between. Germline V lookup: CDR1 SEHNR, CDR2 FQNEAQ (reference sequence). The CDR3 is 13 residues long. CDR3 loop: CASSLVGTETQYF. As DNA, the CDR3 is TGTGCCAGCAGCTTAGTTGGGACGGAGACCCAGTACTTC.

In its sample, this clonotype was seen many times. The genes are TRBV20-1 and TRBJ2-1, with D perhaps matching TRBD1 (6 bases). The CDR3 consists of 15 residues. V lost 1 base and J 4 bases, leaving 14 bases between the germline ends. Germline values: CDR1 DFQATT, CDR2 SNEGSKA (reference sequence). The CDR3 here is CSARGPGQIYNEQFF. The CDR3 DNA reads TGCAGTGCTAGAGGGCCGGGACAAATATACAATGAGCAGTTCTTC.

The CDR3 coding sequence is TGTGCCAGCAGCCCGCTGCGGGGTAGCCGTATCACAGATACGCAGTATTTT. Its translation is CASSPLRGSRITDTQYF. The chain uses TRBV11-2 and TRBJ2-3; the D gene is possibly TRBD2 (6 bases). Germline CDR1 reads SGHAT; CDR2 reads FQNNGV. This CDR3 spans 17 amino acids. V was pared by 5 bases and J by 2 bases, with 20 bases between.

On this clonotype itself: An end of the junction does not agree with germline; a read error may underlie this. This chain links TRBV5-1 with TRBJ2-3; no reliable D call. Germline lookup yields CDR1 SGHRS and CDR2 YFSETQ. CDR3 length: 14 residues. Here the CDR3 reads CASSLPFDTETQYF. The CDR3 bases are TGCGCCAGCAGCTTACCCTTTGACACAGAAACGCAGTATTTT.

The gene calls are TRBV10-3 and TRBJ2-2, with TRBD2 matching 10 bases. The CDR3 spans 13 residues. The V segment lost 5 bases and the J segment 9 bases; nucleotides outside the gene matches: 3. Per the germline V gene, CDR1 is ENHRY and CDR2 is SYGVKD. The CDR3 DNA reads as TGTGCCATCAGTAGCGGGGGGGTCCGGGAGCTGTTTTTT. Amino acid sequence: CAISSGGVRELFF.

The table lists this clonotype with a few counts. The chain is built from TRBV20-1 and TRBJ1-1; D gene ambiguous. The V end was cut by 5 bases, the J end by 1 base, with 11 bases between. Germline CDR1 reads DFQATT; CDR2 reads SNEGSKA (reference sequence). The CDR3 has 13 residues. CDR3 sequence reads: CSAYKPRNTEAFF. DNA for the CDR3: TGCAGTGCTTACAAGCCGAGGAACACTGAAGCTTTCTTT.

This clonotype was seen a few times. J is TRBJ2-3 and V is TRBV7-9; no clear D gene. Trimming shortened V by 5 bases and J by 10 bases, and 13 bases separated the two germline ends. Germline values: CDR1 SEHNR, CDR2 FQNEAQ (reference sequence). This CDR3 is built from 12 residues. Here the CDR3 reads CASSQNTASQYF. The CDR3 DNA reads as TGTGCCAGCAGCCAAAACACCGCGTCGCAGTATTTT.

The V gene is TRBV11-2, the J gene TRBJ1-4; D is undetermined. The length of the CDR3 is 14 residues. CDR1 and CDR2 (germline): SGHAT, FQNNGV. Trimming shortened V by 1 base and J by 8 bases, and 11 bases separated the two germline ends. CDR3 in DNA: TGTGCCAGCAGCTTAGCCGGGGAGTCGGAAAAACTGTTTTTT. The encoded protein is CASSLAGESEKLFF.

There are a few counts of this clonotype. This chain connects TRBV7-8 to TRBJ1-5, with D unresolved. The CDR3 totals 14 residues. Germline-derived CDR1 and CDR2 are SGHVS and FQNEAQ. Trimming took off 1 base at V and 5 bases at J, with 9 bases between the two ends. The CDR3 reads CASSLVEGDQPQHF. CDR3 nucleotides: TGTGCCAGCAGCTTAGTGGAGGGAGATCAGCCCCAGCATTTT. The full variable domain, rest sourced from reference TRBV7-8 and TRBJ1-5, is GAGVSQSPRYKVAKRGQDVALRCDPISGHVSLFWYQQALGQGPEFLTYFQNEAQLDKSGLPSDRFFAERPEGSVSTLKIQRTQQEDSAVYLCASSLVEGDQPQHFGDGTRLSIL.

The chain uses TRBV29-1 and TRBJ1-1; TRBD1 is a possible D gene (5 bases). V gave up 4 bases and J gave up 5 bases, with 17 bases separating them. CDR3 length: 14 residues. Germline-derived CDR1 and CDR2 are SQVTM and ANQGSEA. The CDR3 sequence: CSVAREPKRTEAFF. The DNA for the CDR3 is TGCAGCGTTGCCAGGGAACCAAAGAGGACTGAAGCTTTCTTT.

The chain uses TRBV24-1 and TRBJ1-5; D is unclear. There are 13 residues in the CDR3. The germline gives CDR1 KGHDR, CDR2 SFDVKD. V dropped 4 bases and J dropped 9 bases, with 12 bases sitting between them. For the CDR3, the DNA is TGTGCCACCAGTGACCCAAACTCGTCGCCCCAGCATTTT. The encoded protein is CATSDPNSSPQHF.

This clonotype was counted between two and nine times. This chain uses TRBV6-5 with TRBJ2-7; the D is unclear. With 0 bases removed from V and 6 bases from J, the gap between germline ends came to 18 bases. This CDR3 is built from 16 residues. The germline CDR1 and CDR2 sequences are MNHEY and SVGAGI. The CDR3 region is CASSYSMQERMGEQYF. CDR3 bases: TGTGCCAGCAGTTACTCGATGCAGGAGAGGATGGGCGAGCAGTACTTC.

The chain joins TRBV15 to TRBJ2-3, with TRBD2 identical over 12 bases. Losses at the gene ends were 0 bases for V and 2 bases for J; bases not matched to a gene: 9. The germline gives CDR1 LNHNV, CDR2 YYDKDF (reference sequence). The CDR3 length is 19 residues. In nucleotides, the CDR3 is TGTGCCACCAGCAGAGACCCGAGACTAGCGGGGGCTTACACAGATACGCAGTATTTT. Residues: CATSRDPRLAGAYTDTQYF.

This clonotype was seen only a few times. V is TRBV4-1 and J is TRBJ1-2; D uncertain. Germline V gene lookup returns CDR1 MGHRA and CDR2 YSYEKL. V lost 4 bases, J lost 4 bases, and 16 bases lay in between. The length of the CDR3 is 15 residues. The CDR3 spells CASSPGSAVAYGYTF. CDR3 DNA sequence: TGCGCCAGCAGCCCGGGGTCCGCAGTGGCCTATGGCTACACCTTC.

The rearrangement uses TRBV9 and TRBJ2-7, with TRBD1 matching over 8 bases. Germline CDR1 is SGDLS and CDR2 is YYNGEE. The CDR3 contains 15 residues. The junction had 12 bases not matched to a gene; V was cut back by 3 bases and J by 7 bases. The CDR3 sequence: CASSGRTGNPWEQYF. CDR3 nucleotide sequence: TGTGCCAGCAGCGGCCGGACAGGGAACCCCTGGGAGCAGTACTTC.